The present T cell receptor (beta chain) was sequenced within a study of cytomegalovirus exposure and HLA in healthy donors. Looked up from germline, CDR1 is LGHNA and CDR2 is YSLEER. Trimming took off 0 bases at V and 0 bases at J, with 9 bases between the two ends. The CDR3 is 15 residues long. The PCR ran on 60 Vbeta and 13 Jbeta primers. Here immunoSEQ multiplex PCR was the method, and the copy in TCRdb shows in-frame clones only, minus some. Of 130,000 to 150,000 clones in the sample, roughly three quarters were seen once. Every donor was a healthy person donating bone marrow. A single count supports this clone.

The TCR was taken from a male donor in good health and CMV-seronegative. Sequenced input: PBMCs. The chain recombines TRBV4-3 with TRBJ2-7; no firm D call. CDR3 coding DNA: TGCGCCAGCAGCCAAGAACGCGCGTACTCCTACGAGCAGTACTTC. Translating it yields CASSQERAYSYEQYF.